This paragraph reports one T cell receptor (beta chain). No antigen is known for it. MiXCR was run by TCRdb on the 5' RACE reads, yielding one entry per CDR3 protein. The sample comprises over 200,000 distinct CDR3 sequences, around 18% of which are singletons, and about two fifths rests with the top ten. This specimen belongs to a study of CD8 T cells in ankylosing spondylitis. Study-level results: It appeared that ankylosing spondylitis blood was characterized by a TCR beta motif of eight highly homologous variants.

From germline, CDR1 is SGHTA and CDR2 FQGNSA. This CDR3 has 17 residues. The germline V and J ends were trimmed by 1 base and 1 base, with 11 bases remaining between them. The receptor's source is a male donor with ankylosing spondylitis. Sequencing was done on a sample of blood, either unsorted or a sorted T cell fraction (not recorded which). This rearrangement joins TRBV7-2 to TRBJ1-6; the D is unclear. Written as DNA, the CDR3 is TGTGCCAGCAGCTTAGTGGGTCCCCGTTCCTATAATTCACCCCTCCACTTT. Protein product: CASSLVGPRSYNSPLHF.